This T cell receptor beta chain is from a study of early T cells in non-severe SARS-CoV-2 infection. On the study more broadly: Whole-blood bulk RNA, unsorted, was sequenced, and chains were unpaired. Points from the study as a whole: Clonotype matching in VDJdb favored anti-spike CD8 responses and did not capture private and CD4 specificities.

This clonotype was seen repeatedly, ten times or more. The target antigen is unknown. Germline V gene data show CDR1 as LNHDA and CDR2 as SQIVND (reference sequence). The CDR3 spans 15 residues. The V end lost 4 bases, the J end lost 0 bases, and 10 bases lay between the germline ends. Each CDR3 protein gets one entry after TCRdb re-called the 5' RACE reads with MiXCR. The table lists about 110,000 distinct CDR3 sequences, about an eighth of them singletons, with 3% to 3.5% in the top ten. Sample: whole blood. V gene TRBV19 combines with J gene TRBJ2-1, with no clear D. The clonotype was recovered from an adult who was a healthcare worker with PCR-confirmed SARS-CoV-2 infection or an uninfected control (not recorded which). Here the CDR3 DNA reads TGTGCCAGTAGTACCTTATCCCCCTCCTACAATGAGCAGTTCTTC. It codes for CASSTLSPSYNEQFF.